This paragraph reports one T cell receptor (beta chain). Germline V gene lookup returns CDR1 SGDLS and CDR2 YYNGEE. CDR3 length equals 16 residues. V trimming: 6 bases; J trimming: 10 bases; junction bases outside the gene matches: 13. Sequencing of TCR beta covered CD8+ and CD4+ T cells obtained from blood. After extraction with the RNeasy kit, about 0.45 to 1 ug of the RNA was reverse transcribed using random hexamers. One entry per CDR3 protein, called by TCRdb with MiXCR from the immunoSEQ multiplex PCR reads. Here the sample spans about 210,000 distinct CDR3 sequences, approximately 95% being singletons. This specimen comes from a study of CD8 T cells in Susac syndrome.

Sample: CD4+ T cells from PBMCs. The sequence came from a human donor with multiple sclerosis. This rearrangement joins TRBV9 to TRBJ2-1; the match to TRBD2 covers 13 bases. CDR3 DNA: TGTGCCAGCAAGAGGGACGGGACTAGCGGGGTTGGAGAGCAGTTCTTC. Its translation: CASKRDGTSGVGEQFF.